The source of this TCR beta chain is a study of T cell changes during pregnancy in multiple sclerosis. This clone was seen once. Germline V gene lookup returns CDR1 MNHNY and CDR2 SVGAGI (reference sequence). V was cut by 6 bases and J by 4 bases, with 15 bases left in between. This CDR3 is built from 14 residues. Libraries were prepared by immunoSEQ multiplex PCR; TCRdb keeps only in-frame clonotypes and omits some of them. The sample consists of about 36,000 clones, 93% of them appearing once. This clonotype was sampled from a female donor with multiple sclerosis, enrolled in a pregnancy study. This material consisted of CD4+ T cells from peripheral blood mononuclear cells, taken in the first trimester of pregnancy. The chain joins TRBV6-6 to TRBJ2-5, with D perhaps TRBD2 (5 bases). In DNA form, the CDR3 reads TGTGCCAGCAGCCTCGGGCATGGAGGAGAGACCCAGTACTTC. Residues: CASSLGHGGETQYF.